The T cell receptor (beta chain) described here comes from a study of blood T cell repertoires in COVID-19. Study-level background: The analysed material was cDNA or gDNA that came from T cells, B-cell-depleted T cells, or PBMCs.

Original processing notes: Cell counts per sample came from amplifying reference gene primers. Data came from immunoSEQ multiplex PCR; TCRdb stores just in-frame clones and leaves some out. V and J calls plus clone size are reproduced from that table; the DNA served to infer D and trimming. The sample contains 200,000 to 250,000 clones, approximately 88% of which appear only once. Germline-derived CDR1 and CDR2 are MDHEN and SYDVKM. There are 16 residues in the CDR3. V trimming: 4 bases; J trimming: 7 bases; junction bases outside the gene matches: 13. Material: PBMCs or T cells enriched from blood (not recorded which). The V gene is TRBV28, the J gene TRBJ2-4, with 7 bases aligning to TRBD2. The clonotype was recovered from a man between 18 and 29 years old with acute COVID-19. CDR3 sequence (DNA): TGTGCCAGCAGTTCCCGCGGGACTACCGACCTCAACATTCAGTACTTC. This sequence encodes CASSSRGTTDLNIQYF.